The 26 T cell receptor beta chains in this list originate from one sample, sequenced in a study of Ad26.COV2.S vaccination and SARS-CoV-2 variants. Sequencing used immunoSEQ multiplex PCR; TCRdb keeps in-frame clones, though not all of them. The repertoire holds 350,000 to 600,000 clones, with about 89% as singletons. Treatment here: approximately 18 received Ad26.COV2.S at low or high dose, single or two shots; about 5 received placebo; per-sample allocation not given. Specimens were obtained on day 63 following the first vaccine or placebo injection. The material sequenced was peripheral blood, taken in a trial of Ad26.COV2.S vaccine versus placebo. These receptors came from a person aged 18-65 years who received the Ad26.COV2.S COVID-19 vaccine or a placebo.

The J gene is TRBJ1-5, the V gene TRBV20-1, with TRBD1 identical over 7 bases. The CDR3 is 13 amino acids. V lost 4 bases to trimming and J lost 5 bases; unmatched junction nucleotides: 5. Germline CDR1 is DFQATT and CDR2 is SNEGSKA (reference sequence). The DNA for the CDR3 is TGCAGTGCTACTGACAGGGTGGATCAGCCCCAGCATTTT. Protein: CSATDRVDQPQHF.

This rearrangement joins TRBV30 to TRBJ1-3; D not resolved. This CDR3 has 12 residues. Germline V lookup: CDR1 GTSNPN, CDR2 SVGIG (reference sequence). The V gene lost 0 bases and the J gene lost 7 bases, with 7 bases spanning the gap. DNA of the CDR3: TGTGCCTGGAGTGTACTGTCCAACACCATATATTTT. It specifies CAWSVLSNTIYF.

This chain links TRBV7-9 with TRBJ2-2, with TRBD1 as a possible D gene (6 bases). The V end was cut by 5 bases, the J end by 6 bases, with 10 bases between. Germline CDR1 reads SEHNR; CDR2 reads FQNEAQ (reference sequence). The CDR3 runs 13 residues. CDR3 sequence (DNA): TGTGCCAGCAGCAACAGGGTTTCCGGGGAGCTGTTTTTT. Its protein is CASSNRVSGELFF.

The V gene is TRBV6-2 or TRBV6-3, the J gene TRBJ2-1; 10 positions match TRBD1. This CDR3 comprises 16 residues. Per the germline V gene, CDR1 is MNHEY and CDR2 is SVGEGT. Unmatched junction bases numbered 5, after V lost 3 bases and J lost 3 bases. The CDR3 region has the DNA TGTGCCAGCAGTTATTCCGGGACAGGGGTCTACAATGAGCAGTTCTTC. Translated, it gives CASSYSGTGVYNEQFF.

The V gene is TRBV29-1, the J gene TRBJ1-1, with a weak D call TRBD1 (6 bases). Per germline, CDR1 SQVTM and CDR2 ANQGSEA. Trimming shortened V by 6 bases and J by 3 bases, and 14 bases separated the two germline ends. This CDR3 has 13 amino acids. CDR3 residues: CSVCWGADTEAFF. The CDR3 region has the DNA TGCAGCGTATGCTGGGGGGCTGACACTGAAGCTTTCTTT. Drawing the rest from reference TRBV29-1 and TRBJ1-1, the complete variable domain is SAVISQKPSRDICQRGTSLTIQCQVDSQVTMMFWYRQQPGQSLTLIATANQGSEATYESGFVIDKFPISRPNLTFSTLTVSNMSPEDSSIYLCSVCWGADTEAFFGQGTRLTVV.

The gene calls are TRBV14 and TRBJ1-1; the D is unclear. V lost 5 bases to trimming and J lost 2 bases, with 9 bases between them. Germline CDR1 reads SGHDN; CDR2 reads FVKESK. CDR3 length: 13 residues. CDR3 amino acids: CASSSQLNTEAFF. CDR3 nucleotides: TGTGCCAGCAGCTCGCAGCTAAACACTGAAGCTTTCTTT.

J is TRBJ1-2 and V is TRBV7-2, with a possible D match to TRBD1 (6 bases). The germline V gene encodes CDR1 SGHTA and CDR2 FQGNSA. This CDR3 comprises 15 residues. Trimming stripped 5 bases from V and 2 bases from J, with 15 bases between. The DNA for the CDR3 is TGTGCCAGCAGCACCCGGGACAACCACAACTATGGCTACACCTTC. Translated, it gives CASSTRDNHNYGYTF.

This chain links TRBV4-1 with TRBJ2-7; 11 bases agree with TRBD1. The CDR3 length is 15 residues. Germline-derived CDR1 and CDR2 are MGHRA and YSYEKL. J was trimmed by 2 bases and V by 3 bases; bases with no gene match: 3. The CDR3 DNA reads as TGCGCCAGCAGCCAGGGACAGGGGGGCACCTACGAGCAGTACTTC. As protein: CASSQGQGGTYEQYF.

The J gene is TRBJ1-1, the V gene TRBV30; a possible D gene is TRBD1 (5 bases). CDR1 GTSNPN and CDR2 SVGIG come from the germline V gene (reference sequence). V was cut by 3 bases and J by 12 bases, with 17 bases left in between. The CDR3 covers 12 residues. CDR3: CAWSGTGVLSFF. The CDR3 nucleotides are TGTGCCTGGAGCGGGACGGGGGTTCTGTCTTTCTTT.

The rearrangement uses TRBV18 and TRBJ1-2; no clear D gene. Germline-derived CDR1 and CDR2 are KGHSH and LQKENI. This CDR3 region has 16 residues. V was trimmed by 3 bases and J by 2 bases, leaving 16 bases between them. The CDR3 is CASSPMEQGLNYGYTF. CDR3 coding DNA: TGTGCCAGCTCACCGATGGAGCAAGGATTGAACTATGGCTACACCTTC.

V gene TRBV28 combines with J gene TRBJ2-7; 7 positions agree with TRBD1. The CDR3 is made up of 12 amino acids. The germline gives CDR1 MDHEN, CDR2 SYDVKM. For the CDR3, the DNA is TGTGCTTCAACAGGGGTCTCCTACGAGCAGTACTTC. Protein: CASTGVSYEQYF.

The chain links TRBV5-6 to TRBJ2-1; 10 nucleotides line up with TRBD1. The junction had 16 bases not matched to a gene; V was cut back by 6 bases and J by 10 bases. CDR1 and CDR2 from the germline V gene are SGHDT and YYEEEE. CDR3 length: 16 amino acids. CDR3 sequence: CASTIFGGQGNREQFF. CDR3 DNA sequence: TGTGCCAGCACCATATTCGGGGGACAGGGGAATCGAGAGCAGTTCTTC.

The chain recombines TRBV29-1 with TRBJ2-2, with D uncertain. Trimming took off 7 bases at V and 1 base at J, with 10 bases between the two ends. Germline assignment: CDR1 SQVTM and CDR2 ANQGSEA. The CDR3 is 13 residues long. This CDR3 is CSAEDGNTGELFF. The DNA for the CDR3 is TGCAGCGCTGAGGACGGGAACACCGGGGAGCTGTTTTTT.

This sequence joins TRBV5-4 and TRBJ2-3; 10 positions agree with TRBD2. With 2 bases clipped from V and 0 bases from J, the junction kept 6 bases outside the gene matches. The V gene's germline CDR1 is SGHNT and CDR2 YYREEE (reference sequence). The CDR3 loop spans 17 amino acids. The CDR3 DNA follows: TGTGCCAGCAGCTTCAAGAGCGGGGGGGTTAGCACAGATACGCAGTATTTT. This encodes CASSFKSGGVSTDTQYF.

The gene calls are TRBV7-3 and TRBJ2-2; D is ambiguous. CDR3 length: 14 amino acids. CDR1 and CDR2 from the germline V gene are SGHTA and FQGTGA. Trimming took 2 bases from V and 1 from J, leaving 5 bases between them. CDR3 region: CASSLYRNTGELFF. CDR3 bases: TGTGCCAGCAGCTTATACAGGAACACCGGGGAGCTGTTTTTT. Together with reference TRBV7-3 and TRBJ2-2, the CDR3 gives the full variable domain: GAGVSQTPSNKVTEKGKYVELRCDPISGHTALYWYRQSLGQGPEFLIYFQGTGAADDSGLPNDRFFAVRPEGSVSTLKIQRTERGDSAVYLCASSLYRNTGELFFGEGSRLTVL.

This chain joins TRBV4-2 and TRBJ2-7; the match to TRBD2 covers 11 bases. The CDR3 length is 17 residues. Unmatched junction bases numbered 7, after V lost 1 base and J lost 2 bases. The germline V gene has CDR1 LGHNA and CDR2 YNFKEQ. CDR3 DNA sequence: TGTGCCAGCAGCCAAGGGACTAGCGGGCTCAAACCCTACGAGCAGTACTTC. This translates into CASSQGTSGLKPYEQYF.

On this clone itself: The same CDR3 arises from other DNA sequences in this sample as well. The chain couples TRBV6-5 to TRBJ1-1; the D is unclear. V dropped 5 bases and J dropped 0 bases, with 4 bases sitting between them. The length of the CDR3 is 12 residues. Germline loops: CDR1 MNHEY, CDR2 SVGAGI. CDR3 nucleotide sequence: TGTGCCAGCAGTAGGATGAACACTGAAGCTTTCTTT. Protein product: CASSRMNTEAFF.

This chain connects TRBV9 to TRBJ2-2; D may match TRBD1 or TRBD2 (5 bases each). Germline V gene data show CDR1 as SGDLS and CDR2 as YYNGEE. The CDR3 runs 15 residues. V was trimmed by 1 base and J by 5 bases, leaving 12 bases between them. The CDR3 region is CASSVRGEGTGELFF. CDR3 DNA: TGTGCCAGCAGCGTAAGGGGAGAGGGAACCGGGGAGCTGTTTTTT.

This sequence joins TRBV7-2 and TRBJ2-2, with 16 nucleotides matching TRBD2. V was pared by 2 bases and J by 9 bases, with 6 bases of the junction left unmatched. This CDR3 has 17 residues. From germline, CDR1 is SGHTA and CDR2 FQGNSA. This CDR3 reads CASSLRGLAGGRRELFF. The CDR3 DNA reads TGTGCCAGCAGCTTAAGGGGACTAGCGGGGGGGAGACGGGAGCTGTTTTTT.

The J gene is TRBJ2-7, the V gene TRBV27, with TRBD2 matching 7 bases. The CDR3 length is 14 residues. The V segment lost 6 bases and the J segment 4 bases; nucleotides outside the gene matches: 9. Looked up from germline, CDR1 is MNHEY and CDR2 is SMNVEV (reference sequence). CDR3 nucleotide sequence: TGTGCCAGCAGCACCTCCGGGACTACATACGAGCAGTACTTC. Residues: CASSTSGTTYEQYF.

V usage is TRBV5-1 and J usage is TRBJ2-1, with 7 bases lining up with TRBD2. The CDR3 covers 15 residues. The trim removed 0 bases at V and 7 bases at J, leaving 7 bases unmatched. Germline V gene lookup returns CDR1 SGHRS and CDR2 YFSETQ. CDR3 residues: CASSLGAGASNEQFF. CDR3 DNA: TGCGCCAGCAGCTTGGGGGCGGGAGCATCGAATGAGCAGTTCTTC.

J is TRBJ1-2 and V is TRBV7-9, with TRBD1 identical over 9 bases. CDR1 and CDR2 from the germline V gene are SEHNR and FQNEAQ (reference sequence). With 2 bases clipped from V and 7 bases from J, the junction kept 11 bases outside the gene matches. This CDR3 comprises 16 residues. The CDR3 bases are TGTGCCAGCAGCTTAATGTCTCTACAGGGGGCGCTTGGCTACACCTTC. Amino acids: CASSLMSLQGALGYTF.

This rearrangement joins TRBV7-2 to TRBJ1-5; unclear D gene. Germline CDR1 SGHTA, CDR2 FQGNSA. Trimming took off 4 bases at V and 9 bases at J, with 19 bases between the two ends. This CDR3 is 15 amino acids long. The CDR3 is CASSSRRAGVGPQHF. CDR3 sequence (DNA): TGTGCCAGCAGCTCCCGCCGGGCAGGAGTTGGGCCCCAGCATTTT.

This chain connects TRBV12-5 to TRBJ1-2; 12 bases line up with TRBD1. Germline CDR1 reads LGHNT; CDR2 reads FRNRAP. This CDR3 region has 14 residues. The J segment lost 6 bases and the V segment lost 6 bases, leaving 5 bases of the junction unmatched. CDR3 amino acids: CASGRDRGLDGYTF. The CDR3 DNA reads as TGTGCTAGTGGCCGGGACAGGGGGCTCGATGGCTACACCTTC.

The chain joins TRBV4-1 to TRBJ1-4; no clear D gene. Germline values: CDR1 MGHRA, CDR2 YSYEKL. Trimming cost V 1 base and J 3 bases, with 9 bases left between them. CDR3 size: 15 residues. The CDR3 DNA is TGCGCCAGCAGCCAAGTTTTGATAGCTAATGAAAAACTGTTTTTT. It yields the protein CASSQVLIANEKLFF.

The CDR3 DNA sequence: TGTGCCAGCAGCCCCGCGACGGGCGAGCAGTACTTC. Protein sequence: CASSPATGEQYF. This chain connects TRBV5-4 to TRBJ2-7; D gene ambiguous. CDR3 size: 12 residues. Germline V CDR1 and CDR2: SGHNT, YYREEE (reference sequence). Trimming took off 4 bases at V and 6 bases at J, with 11 bases between the two ends. Drawing the rest from reference TRBV5-4 and TRBJ2-7, the complete variable domain is ETGVTQSPTHLIKTRGQQVTLRCSSQSGHNTVSWYQQALGQGPQFIFQYYREEENGRGNFPPRFSGLQFPNYSSELNVNALELDDSALYLCASSPATGEQYFGPGTRLTVT.